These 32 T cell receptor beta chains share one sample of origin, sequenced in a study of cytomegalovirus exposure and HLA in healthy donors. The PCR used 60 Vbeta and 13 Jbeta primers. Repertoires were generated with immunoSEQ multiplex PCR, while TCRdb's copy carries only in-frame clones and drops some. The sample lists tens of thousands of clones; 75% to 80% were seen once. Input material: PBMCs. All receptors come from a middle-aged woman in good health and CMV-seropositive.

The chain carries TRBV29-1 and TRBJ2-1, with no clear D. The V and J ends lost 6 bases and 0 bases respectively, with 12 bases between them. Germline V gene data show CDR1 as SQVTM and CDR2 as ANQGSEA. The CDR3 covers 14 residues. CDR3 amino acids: CSVGVGASYNEQFF. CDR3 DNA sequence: TGCAGCGTCGGAGTCGGCGCCTCCTACAATGAGCAGTTCTTC.

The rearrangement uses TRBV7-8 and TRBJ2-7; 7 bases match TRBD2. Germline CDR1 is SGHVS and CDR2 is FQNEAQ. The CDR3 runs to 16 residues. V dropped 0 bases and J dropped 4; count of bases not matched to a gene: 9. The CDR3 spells CASSLARGGSGYEQYF. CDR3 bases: TGTGCCAGCAGCTTAGCTCGGGGCGGGAGCGGGTACGAGCAGTACTTC.

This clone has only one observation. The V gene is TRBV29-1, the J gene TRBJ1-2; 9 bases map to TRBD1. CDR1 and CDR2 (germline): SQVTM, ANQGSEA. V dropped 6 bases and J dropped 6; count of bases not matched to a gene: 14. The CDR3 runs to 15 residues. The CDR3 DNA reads TGCAGCGTCGCACTGGGACAGGGAAGATTTGATGGCTACACCTTC. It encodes CSVALGQGRFDGYTF.

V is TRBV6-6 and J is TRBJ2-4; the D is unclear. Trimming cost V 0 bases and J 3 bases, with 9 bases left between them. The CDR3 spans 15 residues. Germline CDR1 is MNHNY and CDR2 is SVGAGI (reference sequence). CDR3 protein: CASSYSVAVKNIQYF. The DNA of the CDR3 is TGTGCCAGCAGTTACTCGGTAGCAGTCAAAAACATTCAGTACTTC.

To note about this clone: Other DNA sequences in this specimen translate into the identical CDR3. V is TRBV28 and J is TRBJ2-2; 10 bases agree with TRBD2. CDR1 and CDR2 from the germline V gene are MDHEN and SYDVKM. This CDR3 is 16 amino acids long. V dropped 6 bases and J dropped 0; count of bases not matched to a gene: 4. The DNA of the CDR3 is TGTGCCAGCAGCCCCGGACTAGCGGCGAACACCGGGGAGCTGTTTTTT. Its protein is CASSPGLAANTGELFF.

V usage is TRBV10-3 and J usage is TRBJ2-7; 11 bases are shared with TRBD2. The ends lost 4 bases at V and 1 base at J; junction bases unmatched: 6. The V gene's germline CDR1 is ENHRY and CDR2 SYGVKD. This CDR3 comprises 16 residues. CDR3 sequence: CAISGTGLAVSYEQYF. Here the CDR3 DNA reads TGTGCCATCAGTGGGACGGGACTAGCGGTTTCCTACGAGCAGTACTTC.

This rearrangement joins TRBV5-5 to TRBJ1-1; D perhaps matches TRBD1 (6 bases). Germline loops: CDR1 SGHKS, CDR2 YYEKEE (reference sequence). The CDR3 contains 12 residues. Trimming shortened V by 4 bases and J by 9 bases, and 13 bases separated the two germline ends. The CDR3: CASSPPGGQAFF. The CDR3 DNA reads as TGTGCCAGCAGCCCCCCGGGGGGCCAAGCTTTCTTT.

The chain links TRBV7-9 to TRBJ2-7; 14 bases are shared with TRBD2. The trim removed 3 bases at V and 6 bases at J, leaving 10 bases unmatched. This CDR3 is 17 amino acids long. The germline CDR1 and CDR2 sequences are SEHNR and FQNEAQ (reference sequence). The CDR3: CASSFWGLAGASGEQYF. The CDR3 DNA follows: TGTGCCAGCAGCTTCTGGGGACTAGCGGGAGCGTCGGGCGAGCAGTACTTC.

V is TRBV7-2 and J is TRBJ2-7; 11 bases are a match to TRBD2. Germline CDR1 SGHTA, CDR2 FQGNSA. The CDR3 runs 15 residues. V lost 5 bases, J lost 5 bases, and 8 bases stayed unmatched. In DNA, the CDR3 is TGTGCCAGCAGCCCTCGACTAGCGGGAAGTCACGAGCAGTACTTC. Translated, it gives CASSPRLAGSHEQYF.

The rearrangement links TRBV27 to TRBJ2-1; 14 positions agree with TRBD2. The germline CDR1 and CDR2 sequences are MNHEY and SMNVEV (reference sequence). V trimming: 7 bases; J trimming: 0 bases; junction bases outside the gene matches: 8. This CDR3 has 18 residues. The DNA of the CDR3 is TGTGCCAGCACCGGACTAGCGGGAGGCCTCAGCTCCTACAATGAGCAGTTCTTC. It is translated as CASTGLAGGLSSYNEQFF.

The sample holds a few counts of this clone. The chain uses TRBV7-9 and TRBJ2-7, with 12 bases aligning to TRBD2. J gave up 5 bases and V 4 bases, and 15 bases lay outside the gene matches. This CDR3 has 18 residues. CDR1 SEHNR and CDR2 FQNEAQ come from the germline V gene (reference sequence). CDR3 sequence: CASSSELAGGLESNEQYF. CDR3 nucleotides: TGTGCCAGCAGCTCCGAGCTAGCGGGAGGGCTAGAAAGTAACGAGCAGTACTTC.

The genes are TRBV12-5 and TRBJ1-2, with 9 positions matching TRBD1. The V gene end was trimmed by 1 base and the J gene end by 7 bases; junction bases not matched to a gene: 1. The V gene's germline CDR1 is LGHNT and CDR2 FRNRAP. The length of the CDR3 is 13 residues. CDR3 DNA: TGTGCTAGTGGTTTGGACAGGGGGCTTGGCTACACCTTC. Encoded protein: CASGLDRGLGYTF.

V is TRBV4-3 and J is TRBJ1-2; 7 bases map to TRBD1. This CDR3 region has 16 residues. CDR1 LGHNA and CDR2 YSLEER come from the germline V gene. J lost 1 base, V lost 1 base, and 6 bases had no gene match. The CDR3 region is CASSQGGQNDNYGYTF. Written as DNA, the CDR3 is TGCGCCAGCAGCCAAGGGGGACAGAATGATAACTATGGCTACACCTTC.

The CDR3 spells CASSPLGRTQYF. CDR3 DNA sequence: TGCGCCAGCAGCCCACTTGGGCGGACCCAGTACTTC. V is TRBV4-1 and J is TRBJ2-5; D remains unclear. From germline, CDR1 is MGHRA and CDR2 YSYEKL. The CDR3 is 12 amino acids. V was pared by 4 bases and J by 7 bases, with 10 bases between.

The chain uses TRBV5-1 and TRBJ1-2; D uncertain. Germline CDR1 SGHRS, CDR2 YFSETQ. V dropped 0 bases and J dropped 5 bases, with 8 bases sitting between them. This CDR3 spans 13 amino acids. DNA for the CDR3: TGCGCCAGCAGCTTGGCCGGCGGATATGGCTACACCTTC. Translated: CASSLAGGYGYTF.

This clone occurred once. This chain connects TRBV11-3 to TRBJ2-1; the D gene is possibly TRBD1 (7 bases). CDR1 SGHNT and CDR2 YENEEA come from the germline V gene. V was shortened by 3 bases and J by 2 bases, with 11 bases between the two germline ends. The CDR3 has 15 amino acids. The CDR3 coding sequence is TGTGCCAGCAGCTTTTTCAGGGGGGCCTACAATGAGCAGTTCTTC. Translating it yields CASSFFRGAYNEQFF.

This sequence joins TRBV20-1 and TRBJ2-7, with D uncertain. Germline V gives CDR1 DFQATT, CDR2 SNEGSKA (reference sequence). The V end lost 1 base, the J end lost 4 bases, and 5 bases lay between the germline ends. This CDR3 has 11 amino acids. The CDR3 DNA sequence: TGCAGTGCTAGAGTGAGTTACGAGCAGTACTTC. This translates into CSARVSYEQYF.

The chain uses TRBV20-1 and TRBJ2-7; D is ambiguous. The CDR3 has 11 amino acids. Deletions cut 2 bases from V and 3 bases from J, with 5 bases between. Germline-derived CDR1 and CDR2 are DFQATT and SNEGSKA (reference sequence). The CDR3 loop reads CSARLYYEQYF. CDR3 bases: TGCAGTGCTAGACTTTACTACGAGCAGTACTTC.

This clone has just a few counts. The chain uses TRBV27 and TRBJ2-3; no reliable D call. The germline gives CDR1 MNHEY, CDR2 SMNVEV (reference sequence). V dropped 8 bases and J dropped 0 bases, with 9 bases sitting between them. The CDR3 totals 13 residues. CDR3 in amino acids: CASHTISTDTQYF. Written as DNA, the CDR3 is TGTGCCAGCCATACTATAAGCACAGATACGCAGTATTTT.

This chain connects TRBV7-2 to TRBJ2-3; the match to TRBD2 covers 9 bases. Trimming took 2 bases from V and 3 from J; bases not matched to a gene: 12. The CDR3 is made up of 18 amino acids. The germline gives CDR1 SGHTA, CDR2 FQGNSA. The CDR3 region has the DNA TGTGCCAGCAGCTTAAAAAACGGTAGCGGGAGAAGGACAGATACGCAGTATTTT. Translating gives CASSLKNGSGRRTDTQYF.

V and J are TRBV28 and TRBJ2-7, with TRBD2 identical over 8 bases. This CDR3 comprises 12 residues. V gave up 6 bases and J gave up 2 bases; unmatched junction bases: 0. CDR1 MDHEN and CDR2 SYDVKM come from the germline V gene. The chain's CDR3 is CASRREAYEQYF. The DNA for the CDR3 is TGTGCCAGCAGGCGGGAGGCCTACGAGCAGTACTTC.

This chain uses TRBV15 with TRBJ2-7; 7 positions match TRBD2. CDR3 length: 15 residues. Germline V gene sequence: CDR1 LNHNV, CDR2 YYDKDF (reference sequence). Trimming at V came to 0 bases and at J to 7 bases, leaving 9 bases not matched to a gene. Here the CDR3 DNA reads TGTGCCACCAGCAGAGAGGGGGGAGGGGCCCTGGAGCAGTACTTC. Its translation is CATSREGGGALEQYF.

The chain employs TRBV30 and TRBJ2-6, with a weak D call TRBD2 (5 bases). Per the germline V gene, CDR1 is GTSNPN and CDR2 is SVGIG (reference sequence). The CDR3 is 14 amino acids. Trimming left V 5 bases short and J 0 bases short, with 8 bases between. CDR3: CAWYGISGANVLTF. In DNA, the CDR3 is TGTGCCTGGTACGGGATCTCTGGGGCCAACGTCCTGACTTTC.

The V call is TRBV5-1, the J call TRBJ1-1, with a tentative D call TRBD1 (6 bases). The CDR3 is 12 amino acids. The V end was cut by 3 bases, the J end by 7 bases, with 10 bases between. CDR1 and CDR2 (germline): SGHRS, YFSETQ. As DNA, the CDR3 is TGCGCCAGCAGCTGGGGGGGCGATGAAGCTTTCTTT. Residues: CASSWGGDEAFF.

The CDR3 DNA is TGTGCCAGCGGGAGCGGGGTGTACCAAGAGACCCAGTACTTC. Translation gives CASGSGVYQETQYF. The chain carries TRBV11-2 and TRBJ2-5; 7 nucleotides match TRBD2. The ends lost 8 bases at V and 0 bases at J; junction bases unmatched: 6. Germline CDR1 and CDR2: SGHAT and FQNNGV. This CDR3 has 14 residues. Based on the CDR3 plus reference TRBV11-2 and TRBJ2-5, the full variable domain is EAGVAQSPRYKIIEKRQSVAFWCNPISGHATLYWYQQILGQGPKLLIQFQNNGVVDDSQLPKDRFSAERLKGVDSTLKIQPAKLEDSAVYLCASGSGVYQETQYFGPGTRLLVL.

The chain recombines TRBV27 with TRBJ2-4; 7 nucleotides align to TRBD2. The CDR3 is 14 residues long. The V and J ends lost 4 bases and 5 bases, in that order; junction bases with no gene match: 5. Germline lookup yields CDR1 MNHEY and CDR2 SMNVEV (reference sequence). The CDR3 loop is CASSSMSGENIQYF. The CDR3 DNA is TGTGCCAGCAGTTCTATGAGCGGGGAAAACATTCAGTACTTC.

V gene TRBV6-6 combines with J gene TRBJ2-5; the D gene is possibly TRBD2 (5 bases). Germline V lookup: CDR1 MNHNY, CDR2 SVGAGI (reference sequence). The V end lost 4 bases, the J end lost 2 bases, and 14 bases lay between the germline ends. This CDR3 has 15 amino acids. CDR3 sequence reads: CASSSVTGVQETQYF. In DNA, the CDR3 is TGTGCCAGCAGTTCTGTCACCGGGGTTCAAGAGACCCAGTACTTC.

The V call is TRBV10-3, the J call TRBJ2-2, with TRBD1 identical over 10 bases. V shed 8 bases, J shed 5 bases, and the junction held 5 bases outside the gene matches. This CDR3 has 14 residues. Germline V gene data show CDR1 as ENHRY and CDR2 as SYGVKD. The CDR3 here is CAIRRQGATGELFF. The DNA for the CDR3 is TGTGCCATCCGCCGACAGGGGGCGACCGGGGAGCTGTTTTTT.

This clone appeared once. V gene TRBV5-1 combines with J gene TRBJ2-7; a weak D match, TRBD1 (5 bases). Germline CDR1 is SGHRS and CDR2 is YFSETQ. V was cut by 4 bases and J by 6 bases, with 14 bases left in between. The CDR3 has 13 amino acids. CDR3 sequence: CASSVTGFSEQYF. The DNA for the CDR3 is TGCGCCAGCAGCGTTACAGGTTTCAGCGAGCAGTACTTC.

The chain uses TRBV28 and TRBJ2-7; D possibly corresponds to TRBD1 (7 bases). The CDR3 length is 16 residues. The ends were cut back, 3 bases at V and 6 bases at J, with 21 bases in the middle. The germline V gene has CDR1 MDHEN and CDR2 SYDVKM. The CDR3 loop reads CASSFPARNRGLEQYF. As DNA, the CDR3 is TGTGCCAGCAGTTTTCCCGCTCGAAACAGGGGACTCGAGCAGTACTTC.

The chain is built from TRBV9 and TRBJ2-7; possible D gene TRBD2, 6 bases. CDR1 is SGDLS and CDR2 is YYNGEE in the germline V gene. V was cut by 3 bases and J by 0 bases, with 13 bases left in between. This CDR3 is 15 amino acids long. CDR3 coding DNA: TGTGCCAGCAGCGCGGGACTTTCTGGCTCCTACGAGCAGTACTTC. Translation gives CASSAGLSGSYEQYF.

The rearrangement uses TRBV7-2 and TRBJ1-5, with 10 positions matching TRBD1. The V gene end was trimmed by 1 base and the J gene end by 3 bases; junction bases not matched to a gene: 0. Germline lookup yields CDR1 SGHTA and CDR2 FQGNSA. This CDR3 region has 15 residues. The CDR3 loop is CASSLGQGANQPQHF. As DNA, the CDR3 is TGTGCCAGCAGCTTAGGACAGGGGGCCAATCAGCCCCAGCATTTT.